A few counts support the clone carrying this T cell receptor beta chain. Its antigen is as yet unknown. It was with unique molecular identifiers that the TCRbeta library was prepared. TCRdb itself ran the PCR reads through MiXCR, one entry per CDR3 protein. Of about 1,000,000 distinct CDR3 sequences in the sample, about 29% were seen once. The entry originates in a study of T-cell reconstitution after alpha-beta-depleted transplantation in children. Study-level results: From newly produced T cells came most of the T-cell counts and diversity one year after transplant. Reportedly, alpha-beta T cells present about two months post-transplant originated from several hundred expanded clones of graft origin. High day-60 TCRbeta diversity in some patients came from surviving recipient T cells and thymic progenitors.

The CDR3 loop spans 15 amino acids. The V gene's germline CDR1 is LGHNA and CDR2 YNFKEQ. With 7 bases clipped from V and 6 bases from J, the junction kept 9 bases outside the gene matches. The chain uses TRBV4-2 and TRBJ1-4; 9 nucleotides align to TRBD1. The sequencing here drew on PBMCs, mostly from graft donor cells, taken 360 days after TCRalphabeta/CD19-depleted stem cell transplant. The TCR comes from a boy younger than two who had a stem cell transplant for SCID, so the T cells may come from the graft donor. The CDR3 loop is CASTLGWDRDEKLFF. The DNA for the CDR3 is TGTGCCAGCACCCTTGGTTGGGACAGGGATGAAAAACTGTTTTTT.